This paragraph covers one T cell receptor beta chain sequence. Its antigen is as yet unknown. This specimen comes from a study of T-cell reconstitution after alpha-beta-depleted transplantation in children. Preparation of the TCRbeta library used unique molecular identifiers. TCRdb re-called the PCR reads through MiXCR, storing one row per CDR3 protein. Of roughly 98,000 distinct CDR3 sequences in the sample, roughly a sixth are singletons; the top ten hold roughly 21%. Study-wide results and caveats: T-cell counts and diversity at one year post-transplant came mainly from newly produced T cells. About two months after transplant, alpha-beta T cells reportedly came from several hundred expanded graft clones.

V was pared by 3 bases and J by 4 bases, with 10 bases between. CDR3 length: 15 residues. Germline V CDR1 and CDR2: SEHNR, FQNEAQ (reference sequence). The source material was PBMCs, mostly from graft donor cells, sampled 180 days after TCRalphabeta/CD19-depleted stem cell transplant. The TCR was taken from a male patient between 2 and 10 years old who had a stem cell transplant for acute lymphoblastic leukemia, so the T cells may come from the graft donor. The V and J genes are TRBV7-9 and TRBJ1-6; D not resolved. CDR3 sequence reads: CASSLRVGYNSPLHF. In DNA form, the CDR3 reads TGTGCCAGCAGCTTGAGGGTAGGGTATAATTCACCCCTCCACTTT.